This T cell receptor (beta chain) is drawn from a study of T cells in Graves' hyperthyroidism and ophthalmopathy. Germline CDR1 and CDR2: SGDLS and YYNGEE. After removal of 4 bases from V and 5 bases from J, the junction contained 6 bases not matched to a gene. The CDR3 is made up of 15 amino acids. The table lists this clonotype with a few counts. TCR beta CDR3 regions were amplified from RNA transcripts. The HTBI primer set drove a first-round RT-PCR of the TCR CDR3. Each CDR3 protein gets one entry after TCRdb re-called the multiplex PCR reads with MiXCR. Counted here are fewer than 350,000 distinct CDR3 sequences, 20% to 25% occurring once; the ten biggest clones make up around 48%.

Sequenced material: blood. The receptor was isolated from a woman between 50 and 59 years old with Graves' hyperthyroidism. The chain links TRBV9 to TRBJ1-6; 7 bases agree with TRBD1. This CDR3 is CASSSVGTDNSPLHF. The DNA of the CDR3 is TGTGCCAGCAGCTCAGTGGGGACAGATAATTCACCCCTCCACTTT.